Shown below are 18 T cell receptor beta chains from a single sample sequenced in a study of human T cells and chemical hapten exposure. Each CDR3 protein is one row after TCRdb ran MiXCR on the RACE reads. The sample has 35,000 to 45,000 distinct CDR3 sequences; 12% are singletons. Sample time point: pre-sensitization, week 0. Treatment defined: therapeutic diphenylcyclopropenone sensitization with weekly scalp DPC. From whole blood left unfractionated, total RNA was extracted. Source: whole blood, taken in connection with sensitization to the hapten diphenylcyclopropenone (DPC). The receptors come from a woman aged 40 to 50 with alopecia areata. Some clones in this sample may be carry-over from other donors' samples.

Many counts were recorded for this clonotype. The rearrangement joins TRBV6-1 to TRBJ1-1; D not resolved. Germline CDR1 reads MNHNS; CDR2 reads SASEGT. Deletions cut 3 bases from V and 2 bases from J, with 4 bases between. The CDR3 runs 12 residues. CDR3 bases: TGTGCCAGCAGTGAGCATAACACTGAAGCTTTCTTT. Protein product: CASSEHNTEAFF.

The rearrangement joins TRBV7-8 to TRBJ1-1; perhaps TRBD1 as D (6 bases). V was trimmed by 5 bases and J by 11 bases, leaving 12 bases between them. Germline V gene data show CDR1 as SGHVS and CDR2 as FQNEAQ. This CDR3 region has 11 residues. The CDR3 loop reads CASSGGARAFF. CDR3 DNA sequence: TGTGCCAGCAGCGGGGGGGCACGCGCTTTCTTT.

This clonotype appeared a few times. The chain combines TRBV29-1 with TRBJ2-1; a possible D gene is TRBD2 (6 bases). V was trimmed by 3 bases and J by 4 bases, leaving 10 bases between them. Per the germline V gene, CDR1 is SQVTM and CDR2 is ANQGSEA. The CDR3 sequence is 13 residues long. For the CDR3, the DNA is TGCAGCGTTGATCGGGGGAGGTACAATGAGCAGTTCTTC. It yields the protein CSVDRGRYNEQFF.

In this sample, this clonotype turned up many times. The chain recombines TRBV28 with TRBJ1-2, with D possibly TRBD1 on 6 matching bases. This CDR3 contains 14 residues. Germline V gene sequence: CDR1 MDHEN, CDR2 SYDVKM. The germline V and J ends were trimmed by 3 bases and 6 bases, with 14 bases remaining between them. CDR3 loop: CASSLNPGGHGYTF. CDR3 nucleotides: TGTGCCAGCAGTTTGAATCCGGGGGGGCATGGCTACACCTTC.

There are a few counts of this clonotype. The chain carries TRBV4-2 and TRBJ1-6; 11 nucleotides match TRBD1. Trimming cost V 1 base and J 10 bases; bases outside gene matches: 0. The V gene's germline CDR1 is LGHNA and CDR2 YNFKEQ. The CDR3 covers 14 residues. The CDR3 sequence: CASSQGDRGSPLHF. DNA of the CDR3: TGTGCCAGCAGCCAAGGGGACAGGGGGTCACCCCTCCACTTT.

V gene TRBV10-3 combines with J gene TRBJ2-3; possible D gene TRBD1, 5 bases. The CDR3 loop spans 16 amino acids. Deletions cut 3 bases from V and 3 bases from J, with 16 bases between. Germline V gene lookup returns CDR1 ENHRY and CDR2 SYGVKD. In nucleotides, the CDR3 is TGTGCCATCAGTGATAAGGGCAGGGAAGGGACAGATACGCAGTATTTT. Amino acids: CAISDKGREGTDTQYF.

This chain joins TRBV6-5 and TRBJ1-2; TRBD1 is a possible D gene (5 bases). The length of the CDR3 is 12 residues. Trimming stripped 3 bases from V and 7 bases from J, with 9 bases between. Per germline, CDR1 MNHEY and CDR2 SVGAGI. The CDR3 spells CASSYGGVGYTF. CDR3 nucleotide sequence: TGTGCCAGCAGTTATGGAGGGGTTGGCTACACCTTC.

In its sample, this clonotype was seen a few times. The rearrangement links TRBV28 to TRBJ1-2, with D possibly matching TRBD1 (5 bases). Trimming shortened V by 3 bases and J by 6 bases, and 5 bases separated the two germline ends. This CDR3 has 11 amino acids. Germline CDR1 MDHEN, CDR2 SYDVKM. The chain's CDR3 is CASSFRDGYTF. CDR3 in DNA: TGTGCCAGCAGTTTCAGGGATGGCTACACCTTC.

This clonotype was seen only a few times. CDR3 DNA sequence: TGCAGCGCCATTGACATATCTAATGAAAAACTGTTTTTT. Translated, it gives CSAIDISNEKLFF. This chain joins TRBV29-1 and TRBJ1-4; D gene ambiguous. The germline CDR1 and CDR2 sequences are SQVTM and ANQGSEA. The CDR3 sequence is 13 residues long. V lost 7 bases and J lost 3, with 12 bases in between.

In its sample, this clonotype was seen a few times. This chain uses TRBV29-1 with TRBJ1-1; 7 bases line up with TRBD1. Germline V gene data show CDR1 as SQVTM and CDR2 as ANQGSEA. The CDR3 runs to 13 residues. V was pared by 0 bases and J by 6 bases, with 4 bases of the junction left unmatched. CDR3 in amino acids: CSVEDRQGAEAFF. As DNA, the CDR3 is TGCAGCGTTGAAGATCGTCAGGGGGCTGAAGCTTTCTTT.

This clonotype was picked up a small number of times. This chain connects TRBV28 to TRBJ2-5, with 12 bases fitting TRBD2. The CDR3 consists of 17 residues. The ends lost 6 bases at V and 2 bases at J; junction bases unmatched: 10. Germline-derived CDR1 and CDR2 are MDHEN and SYDVKM. The CDR3 DNA follows: TGTGCCAGCAGGCCTAGCGGGGGGGCCCTCCTACAAGAGACCCAGTACTTC. Translation: CASRPSGGALLQETQYF.

For the CDR3, the DNA is TGCGCCAGCAGCTTGGAGAAGAACACCGGGGAGCTGTTTTTT. It codes for CASSLEKNTGELFF. V usage is TRBV5-1 and J usage is TRBJ2-2; D not certain. The CDR3 consists of 14 residues. The V gene's germline CDR1 is SGHRS and CDR2 YFSETQ. The V and J ends lost 0 bases and 1 base respectively, with 4 bases between them.

In its sample, this clonotype was seen a few times. V gene TRBV28 combines with J gene TRBJ1-2; no reliable D call. Germline assignment: CDR1 MDHEN and CDR2 SYDVKM. The CDR3 loop spans 13 amino acids. Trimming removed 6 bases from V and 0 bases from J, with 8 bases in between. CDR3 sequence: CASRAPANYGYTF. In nucleotides, the CDR3 is TGTGCCAGCAGGGCGCCAGCTAACTATGGCTACACCTTC.

This clonotype was seen ten or more times. The rearrangement uses TRBV7-8 and TRBJ2-1; 10 bases align to TRBD2. V lost 5 bases to trimming and J lost 6 bases; unmatched junction nucleotides: 7. The V gene's germline CDR1 is SGHVS and CDR2 FQNEAQ. CDR3 length equals 15 residues. CDR3 residues: CASSRVAGGGNEQFF. CDR3 nucleotides: TGTGCCAGCAGCAGGGTAGCGGGAGGCGGCAATGAGCAGTTCTTC.

Ten or more counts support this clonotype. CDR3 residues: CASSPRQGADTGELFF. Written as DNA, the CDR3 is TGTGCCAGCAGCCCCAGACAGGGGGCAGACACCGGGGAGCTGTTTTTT. The rearrangement joins TRBV7-2 to TRBJ2-2; 10 bases line up with TRBD1. V trimming: 5 bases; J trimming: 3 bases; junction bases outside the gene matches: 6. Germline CDR1 reads SGHTA; CDR2 reads FQGNSA. CDR3 length: 16 amino acids. Looking up the rest from reference TRBV7-2 and TRBJ2-2 gives the full variable domain: GAGVSQSPSNKVTEKGKDVELRCDPISGHTALYWYRQSLGQGLEFLIYFQGNSAPDKSGLPSDRFSAERTGGSVSTLTIQRTQQEDSAVYLCASSPRQGADTGELFFGEGSRLTVL.

In this sample, this clonotype turned up a few times. The chain couples TRBV29-1 to TRBJ1-1, with 7 positions matching TRBD1. The germline gives CDR1 SQVTM, CDR2 ANQGSEA. CDR3 length: 16 amino acids. J lost 0 bases, V lost 7 bases, and 14 bases had no gene match. CDR3 DNA sequence: TGCAGCGACTGGACAGGAGAGGATCCGTTGAACACTGAAGCTTTCTTT. It codes for CSDWTGEDPLNTEAFF.

This clonotype was seen at least ten times. This chain links TRBV9 with TRBJ1-1, with 10 bases that match TRBD1. The germline CDR1 and CDR2 sequences are SGDLS and YYNGEE. J gave up 1 base and V 4 bases, and 7 bases lay outside the gene matches. The CDR3 totals 16 residues. Here the CDR3 DNA reads TGTGCCAGCAGCTATGGGACAGGGGTAGGGAACACTGAAGCTTTCTTT. This gives the protein CASSYGTGVGNTEAFF.

The V and J genes are TRBV5-1 and TRBJ2-1, with D hard to call. The germline V gene has CDR1 SGHRS and CDR2 YFSETQ. Trimming removed 4 bases from V and 7 bases from J, with 12 bases in between. The CDR3 runs to 13 residues. In nucleotides, the CDR3 is TGCGCCAGCAGCCTAAACCCACGGAATGAGCAGTTCTTC. It encodes CASSLNPRNEQFF. The full variable domain, its missing parts supplied by reference TRBV5-1 and TRBJ2-1, is KAGVTQTPRYLIKTRGQQVTLSCSPISGHRSVSWYQQTPGQGLQFLFEYFSETQRNKGNFPGRFSGRQFSNSRSEMNVSTLELGDSALYLCASSLNPRNEQFFGPGTRLTVL.